These 9 T cell receptor beta chains share one sample of origin, sequenced in a study of a mutant IDH1 vaccine in newly diagnosed glioma. Time point indicated: week 5, during vaccination. It was 300 ug of mutant IDH1 20-mer peptide that made up each vaccine dose, given with topical imiquimod. These TCRs' antigens remain unknown. Libraries were prepared by immunoSEQ multiplex PCR; TCRdb keeps only in-frame clonotypes and omits some of them. The table shows more than 40,000 clones, with 78% occurring only once. The sample was PBMCs, taken from a glioma patient whose treatment included an IDH1 peptide vaccine. The receptors were sampled from a woman between 35 and 50 years old with glioma.

The V and J genes are TRBV11-2 and TRBJ2-6; TRBD2 is a possible D gene (6 bases). V shed 6 bases and J shed 4 bases, with 22 bases lying between them. The CDR3 is 18 residues long. Germline V gives CDR1 SGHAT, CDR2 FQNNGV. DNA for the CDR3: TGTGCCAGCAGGCGTCCGGGACTGGGTCGAAGAGGGGCCAACGTCCTGACTTTC. It is translated as CASRRPGLGRRGANVLTF.

The CDR3 reads CASSLLRSTGAPADTIYF. The CDR3 nucleotides read TGTGCCAGCAGTTTATTAAGGTCGACAGGGGCCCCGGCGGACACCATATATTTT. J is TRBJ1-3 and V is TRBV28, with 8 bases fitting TRBD1. The germline CDR1 and CDR2 sequences are MDHEN and SYDVKM. CDR3 size: 18 residues. Trimming cost V 1 base and J 8 bases; bases outside gene matches: 16.

V and J are TRBV5-1 and TRBJ1-6, with D perhaps matching TRBD1 (5 bases). V was trimmed by 3 bases and J by 9 bases, leaving 25 bases between them. Germline V CDR1 and CDR2: SGHRS, YFSETQ. The CDR3 covers 18 residues. CDR3 loop: CASSSTVGEASQLSPLHF. The CDR3 DNA reads as TGCGCCAGCAGCTCGACGGTGGGGGAGGCCAGCCAACTTTCACCCCTCCACTTT. The full variable domain, rest sourced from reference TRBV5-1 and TRBJ1-6, is KAGVTQTPRYLIKTRGQQVTLSCSPISGHRSVSWYQQTPGQGLQFLFEYFSETQRNKGNFPGRFSGRQFSNSRSEMNVSTLELGDSALYLCASSSTVGEASQLSPLHFGNGTRLTVT.

This clone came up once. The genes are TRBV7-2 and TRBJ2-7; no reliable D call. V was cut by 1 base and J by 2 bases, with 9 bases left in between. Germline V gene lookup returns CDR1 SGHTA and CDR2 FQGNSA. This CDR3 comprises 14 residues. The DNA of the CDR3 is TGTGCCAGCAGCTTAGGCAGCCTGACCTACGAGCAGTACTTC. Residues: CASSLGSLTYEQYF.

This clone was counted between two and nine times. This chain uses TRBV5-1 with TRBJ1-3; the D is unclear. Trimming shortened V by 4 bases and J by 4 bases, and 21 bases separated the two germline ends. Per germline, CDR1 SGHRS and CDR2 YFSETQ. The CDR3 totals 17 residues. The DNA for the CDR3 is TGCGCCAGCAGCCTCCAAAGTCTAGCCAGGACGGGAAACACCATATATTTT. Protein: CASSLQSLARTGNTIYF.

The chain employs TRBV18 and TRBJ1-6; no definite D call. CDR3 length: 15 amino acids. Germline loops: CDR1 KGHSH, CDR2 LQKENI. The germline V and J ends were trimmed by 3 bases and 10 bases, with 16 bases remaining between them. CDR3: CASSPLQGKTSPLHF. The CDR3 nucleotides are TGTGCCAGCTCACCCTTACAAGGGAAAACGTCACCCCTCCACTTT.

This chain links TRBV18 with TRBJ1-2; TRBD1 aligns across 12 bases. The CDR3 is 20 residues long. After removal of 1 base from V and 5 bases from J, the junction contained 17 bases not matched to a gene. The germline CDR1 and CDR2 sequences are KGHSH and LQKENI. CDR3 DNA sequence: TGTGCCAGCTCACCACAGGCTAAGGGACAGGGGGCGCGAGGTCTATATGGCTACACCTTC. It is translated as CASSPQAKGQGARGLYGYTF.

The sample holds a few counts of this clone. CDR3 loop: CASSARGGQGNSPLHF. In nucleotides, the CDR3 is TGTGCCAGCAGCGCGAGGGGGGGGCAGGGGAATTCACCCCTCCACTTT. The V gene is TRBV9, the J gene TRBJ1-6; possible D gene TRBD1, 6 bases. Looked up from germline, CDR1 is SGDLS and CDR2 is YYNGEE. The length of the CDR3 is 16 residues. V was shortened by 3 bases and J by 7 bases, with 17 bases between the two germline ends.

This clone was seen a single time. The chain employs TRBV27 and TRBJ1-1, with D possibly being TRBD1 (5 bases). V dropped 0 bases and J dropped 4 bases, with 15 bases sitting between them. The CDR3 consists of 16 residues. Germline V lookup: CDR1 MNHEY, CDR2 SMNVEV (reference sequence). The CDR3 DNA follows: TGTGCCAGCAGTTTATCGTGGGGCGAAGTATTCACTGAAGCTTTCTTT. This codes for CASSLSWGEVFTEAFF.